This TCR beta chain was sequenced in a study of blood T cell repertoires in COVID-19. Measured with immunoSEQ multiplex PCR; TCRdb has only the in-frame clones, and not every one. The sample yields under 150,000 clones, approximately 80% seen once. V shed 5 bases and J shed 7 bases, with 9 bases lying between them. Germline CDR1 is MNHEY and CDR2 is SMNVEV (reference sequence). The CDR3 spans 11 residues. The source of this sequence is a man in his 70s with acute or convalescent COVID-19. The gene calls are TRBV27 and TRBJ2-7, with D perhaps matching TRBD2 (5 bases). Input material: peripheral blood. CDR3 sequence: CASSDRREQYF. CDR3 nucleotides: TGTGCCAGCAGTGATCGGAGGGAGCAGTACTTC.